The 10 T cell receptor beta chains below come from one sample, sequenced in a study of blood T cell repertoires in COVID-19. Data came from immunoSEQ multiplex PCR; TCRdb stores just in-frame clones and leaves some out. The profile shows approximately 110,000 clones, roughly 81% of them singletons. Source material: peripheral blood. These receptors were collected from a middle-aged man with acute or convalescent COVID-19.

In this sample, this clone turned up once. The V call is TRBV11-2, the J call TRBJ2-1; 9 nucleotides agree with TRBD1. The ends lost 5 bases at V and 6 bases at J; junction bases unmatched: 8. The V gene's germline CDR1 is SGHAT and CDR2 FQNNGV. The CDR3 extends over 15 amino acids. This CDR3 reads CASSPTGQGRNEQFF. The CDR3 DNA is TGTGCCAGCAGCCCGACGGGACAGGGCCGCAATGAGCAGTTCTTC.

The chain couples TRBV2 to TRBJ2-1, with a weak D call TRBD2 (6 bases). Germline V gene data show CDR1 as SNHLY and CDR2 as FYNNEI. This CDR3 has 14 residues. Trimming took off 7 bases at V and 6 bases at J, with 16 bases between the two ends. Written as DNA, the CDR3 is TGTGCCAGCACGAAGGACTATGGCCGCAATGAGCAGTTCTTC. This gives the protein CASTKDYGRNEQFF.

This chain links TRBV9 with TRBJ2-2; D remains unclear. The length of the CDR3 is 15 residues. V was pared by 3 bases and J by 1 base, with 10 bases between. Germline lookup yields CDR1 SGDLS and CDR2 YYNGEE. CDR3 sequence: CASSGTVRNTGELFF. The CDR3 nucleotides are TGTGCCAGCAGCGGAACAGTCCGGAACACCGGGGAGCTGTTTTTT.

The sample holds a few counts of this clone. The chain has TRBV18 and TRBJ1-3, with D perhaps TRBD1 (5 bases). The CDR3 extends over 15 amino acids. Germline values: CDR1 KGHSH, CDR2 LQKENI. The V end was cut by 3 bases, the J end by 4 bases, with 13 bases between. CDR3 protein: CASSPVRRAGNTIYF. The CDR3 nucleotides are TGTGCCAGCTCACCGGTCCGCAGGGCCGGAAACACCATATATTTT.

V usage is TRBV23-1 and J usage is TRBJ1-5, with D unclear. TRBV23-1 is an ORF; its function is uncertain. V lost 6 bases to trimming and J lost 2 bases, with 11 bases between them. CDR3 length: 14 amino acids. As DNA, the CDR3 is TGCGCCAGCAGCCGTGTCCGGGGCAATCAGCCCCAGCATTTT. Translated: CASSRVRGNQPQHF.

This clone was detected a few times. The chain recombines TRBV7-8 with TRBJ2-2; TRBD1 aligns across 7 bases. With V trimmed by 2 bases and J by 1 base, 1 base remained unmatched. The CDR3 runs to 15 residues. Germline CDR1 and CDR2: SGHVS and FQNEAQ. CDR3 protein: CASSLWTGNTGELFF. The CDR3 nucleotides are TGTGCCAGCAGCTTATGGACAGGGAACACCGGGGAGCTGTTTTTT.

This clone appeared a few times. CDR3 in DNA: TGTGCCAGCAGATTCCTAGCGGGGGCGACAGATACGCAGTATTTT. Translating it yields CASRFLAGATDTQYF. The chain couples TRBV5-4 to TRBJ2-3; 10 bases are a match to TRBD2. The germline CDR1 and CDR2 sequences are SGHNT and YYREEE (reference sequence). This CDR3 is built from 15 residues. With 5 bases clipped from V and 3 bases from J, the junction kept 6 bases outside the gene matches.

This chain links TRBV4-2 with TRBJ1-1; unclear D gene. CDR3 length: 14 residues. The V gene lost 0 bases and the J gene lost 3 bases, with 8 bases spanning the gap. CDR1 and CDR2 from the germline V gene are LGHNA and YNFKEQ. The CDR3 loop is CASSQDLAYTEAFF. CDR3 coding DNA: TGTGCCAGCAGCCAAGACCTGGCCTACACTGAAGCTTTCTTT.

In its sample, this clone was seen a few times. The V gene is TRBV7-2, the J gene TRBJ2-1, with 8 bases identical to TRBD2. The germline V gene has CDR1 SGHTA and CDR2 FQGNSA. This CDR3 comprises 15 residues. The junction had 7 bases not matched to a gene; V was cut back by 4 bases and J by 5 bases. CDR3 protein: CASSSRVAGNNEQFF. The CDR3 DNA sequence: TGTGCCAGCAGCTCACGGGTAGCGGGGAACAATGAGCAGTTCTTC.

This clone was counted at least ten times. This rearrangement joins TRBV7-9 to TRBJ1-6; 7 nucleotides agree with TRBD1. CDR1 and CDR2 (germline): SEHNR, FQNEAQ (reference sequence). The CDR3 has 16 amino acids. The V and J ends lost 5 bases and 0 bases, in that order; junction bases with no gene match: 4. CDR3 region: CASSATGSSYNSPLHF. For the CDR3, the DNA is TGTGCCAGCAGCGCGACAGGGAGCTCCTATAATTCACCCCTCCACTTT.